The entry that follows covers one T cell receptor (beta chain) sequence. Germline lookup yields CDR1 SGHVS and CDR2 FNYEAQ. Losses at the gene ends were 4 bases for V and 1 base for J; bases not matched to a gene: 3. The CDR3 extends over 14 amino acids. Cohorts were based on clinical histories the participants reported. Cohort 3 donors were reported recovered after two negative PCRs, clearance, or symptom resolution. This sample was included in a study of blood T cell repertoires in COVID-19. Study details: COVID-19 samples collected from the United States, Italy and Spain covered acute and convalescent phases.

Per the authors' pipeline: Amplifying reference gene primers gave estimates of nucleated cell counts. TCRdb's copy holds only in-frame clones and misses some; the assay was immunoSEQ multiplex PCR. V, J and clone size were drawn from that table, and D and trimming were deduced from the DNA. The sample includes 150,000 or so clones, 65% to 85% seen only once; the top ten take 10% to 15%. This sequence originates from a woman aged 60 to 75 who had recovered from COVID-19. Sequencing used PBMCs or T cells enriched from blood (not recorded which). J is TRBJ1-1 and V is TRBV7-6; 7 positions agree with TRBD1. CDR3 sequence: CASSSDRRNTEAFF. CDR3 nucleotide sequence: TGTGCCAGCAGCTCGGACAGGAGGAACACTGAAGCTTTCTTT.